This entry lists 31 T cell receptor beta chains sequenced from one sample in a study of glioma-infiltrating T cells. TCR alpha and beta CDR3 regions were amplified from RNA using iRepertoire nested multiplex PCR. TCRdb re-called the multiplex PCR reads through MiXCR, storing one row per CDR3 protein. Here the sample spans about 89,000 distinct CDR3 sequences, about 23% being singletons. The sequenced sample was glioma tissue, nonneoplastic brain tissue, or PBMCs (not recorded which). The receptors were sampled from a human donor with low-grade glioma or glioblastoma, undergoing nonglioma brain surgery, or in good health (not recorded which).

This clonotype counts as medium-sized. The CDR3 DNA reads TGTGCCAGCACACTTCACAATGAGCAGTTCTTC. It yields the protein CASTLHNEQFF. The chain combines TRBV6-2 or TRBV6-3 with TRBJ2-1, with no clear D. The CDR3 is 11 amino acids. Germline V gene data show CDR1 as MNHEY and CDR2 as SVGEGT. The V and J ends lost 7 bases and 5 bases respectively, with 6 bases between them.

The V call is TRBV9, the J call TRBJ2-1, with TRBD2 matching 7 bases. The junction had 13 bases not matched to a gene; V was cut back by 2 bases and J by 5 bases. Per the germline V gene, CDR1 is SGDLS and CDR2 is YYNGEE. This CDR3 contains 17 residues. The CDR3 here is CASSVDWERRGNNEQFF. In nucleotides, the CDR3 is TGTGCCAGCAGCGTGGACTGGGAGCGGCGGGGGAACAATGAGCAGTTCTTC.

This clonotype was recorded at least ten times. This chain uses TRBV4-2 with TRBJ1-5, with 9 bases fitting TRBD1. The junction had 14 bases not matched to a gene; V was cut back by 4 bases and J by 4 bases. Germline V CDR1 and CDR2: LGHNA, YNFKEQ. The CDR3 contains 18 residues. The CDR3 reads CASSPSTHDRGENQPQHF. In DNA, the CDR3 is TGTGCCAGCAGCCCCTCAACCCACGACAGGGGGGAAAATCAGCCCCAGCATTTT.

The J gene is TRBJ2-3, the V gene TRBV5-4; tentative D call: TRBD1 (8 bases). CDR3 length: 19 residues. Germline lookup yields CDR1 SGHNT and CDR2 YYREEE (reference sequence). V lost 7 bases, J lost 4 bases, and 31 bases lay in between. Written as DNA, the CDR3 is TGTGCCAGCTCGGGGGGCAGGGGGCGCGGGCCCCTAAGCGCAGATACGCAGTATTTT. Encoded protein: CASSGGRGRGPLSADTQYF.

This clonotype was seen many times. In DNA, the CDR3 is TGTGCCAGCCGACAGGGTAACCAAGAGACCCAGTACTTC. Translation gives CASRQGNQETQYF. This chain joins TRBV27 and TRBJ2-5; 7 bases agree with TRBD1. V dropped 8 bases and J dropped 0; count of bases not matched to a gene: 3. The length of the CDR3 is 13 residues. The germline V gene encodes CDR1 MNHEY and CDR2 SMNVEV (reference sequence).

This clonotype was counted many times. The V and J genes are TRBV20-1 and TRBJ2-5; 8 nucleotides match TRBD1. This CDR3 contains 13 residues. Germline V gene sequence: CDR1 DFQATT, CDR2 SNEGSKA (reference sequence). The J segment lost 5 bases and the V segment lost 7 bases, leaving 9 bases of the junction unmatched. The CDR3 sequence is CSVLDRAGETQYF. The CDR3 DNA reads as TGCAGTGTTTTGGACAGGGCGGGGGAGACCCAGTACTTC.

The sample holds many counts of this clonotype. V gene TRBV12-3 or TRBV12-4 combines with J gene TRBJ1-1; no clear D gene. This CDR3 is 11 amino acids long. V lost 4 bases and J 4 bases, leaving 4 bases between the germline ends. The DNA for the CDR3 is TGTGCCAGCAGTTACCTCACTGAAGCTTTCTTT. Translating gives CASSYLTEAFF.

The chain employs TRBV10-1 and TRBJ2-6, with D perhaps being TRBD1 or TRBD2 (5 bases each). V gave up 3 bases and J gave up 7 bases, with 10 bases separating them. CDR3 size: 14 residues. Germline assignment: CDR1 WNHNN and CDR2 SYGVQD (reference sequence). The chain's CDR3 is CASSDIGTANVLTF. CDR3 in DNA: TGCGCCAGCAGTGATATCGGGACCGCCAACGTCCTGACTTTC.

This clonotype appeared once. Given a much more abundant clone one base away, this may be a read error. The V call is TRBV7-2, the J call TRBJ1-1; 11 bases agree with TRBD1. The CDR3 length is 15 residues. The V gene's germline CDR1 is SGHTA and CDR2 FQGNSA. DNA of the CDR3: TGTGACAGCAGCCGCGGGGGACAGGGGGTCTCTGAAGCTTTCTTT. This sequence encodes CDSSRGGQGVSEAFF.

This clonotype was picked up many times. The chain links TRBV6-1 to TRBJ1-1; the D gene is possibly TRBD1 (6 bases). The CDR3 runs 13 residues. Trimming cost V 6 bases and J 1 base, with 9 bases left between them. From germline, CDR1 is MNHNS and CDR2 SASEGT. The CDR3 loop reads CASRGTTNTEAFF. The CDR3 nucleotides read TGTGCCAGCAGAGGGACAACGAACACTGAAGCTTTCTTT.

About this clonotype: Sequence at one end of the junction differs from germline and may be a read error. The chain has TRBV6-6 and TRBJ1-3; D is undetermined. Germline V gives CDR1 MNHNY, CDR2 SVGAGI (reference sequence). The CDR3 length is 13 residues. Here the CDR3 reads CARSLAGGNTIYF. In DNA form, the CDR3 reads TGTGCCAGAAGTTTAGCTGGGGGAAACACCATATATTTT.

Note on this clonotype: At one of its ends the junction is not consistent with the germline gene, which may arise from a read error. The chain joins TRBV11-2 to TRBJ2-6, with D possibly TRBD1 on 5 matching bases. Germline V gene lookup returns CDR1 SGHAT and CDR2 FQNNGV. The CDR3 has 15 residues. CDR3 DNA: TGTGCCGGCAGCAAGCAGGGCTCTGGGGCCAACGCCCTGACTTTC. Translation gives CAGSKQGSGANALTF.

This clonotype was counted ten times or more. The chain combines TRBV2 with TRBJ2-7; 9 nucleotides align to TRBD2. The CDR3 length is 14 residues. Germline V lookup: CDR1 SNHLY, CDR2 FYNNEI. The V gene end was trimmed by 8 bases and the J gene end by 4 bases; junction bases not matched to a gene: 9. CDR3 sequence reads: CASEEPGLAYEQYF. CDR3 nucleotides: TGTGCCAGCGAAGAGCCGGGACTAGCTTACGAGCAGTACTTC.

This clonotype was counted only a few times. CDR3 loop: CASSLGRGSYNEQFF. DNA of the CDR3: TGTGCCAGCAGCTTAGGGAGGGGGTCCTACAATGAGCAGTTCTTC. This chain links TRBV11-2 with TRBJ2-1, with D tentatively TRBD1 or TRBD2 (6 bases each). The CDR3 is 15 residues long. The V end lost 1 base, the J end lost 1 base, and 8 bases lay between the germline ends. Germline CDR1 and CDR2: SGHAT and FQNNGV.

This clonotype was found once. The rearrangement uses TRBV5-5 and TRBJ1-3; 8 nucleotides agree with TRBD1. The CDR3 has 12 amino acids. Germline CDR1 SGHKS, CDR2 YYEKEE (reference sequence). V trimming: 4 bases; J trimming: 8 bases; junction bases outside the gene matches: 2. CDR3 region: CASSLTGDTIYF. As DNA, the CDR3 is TGTGCCAGCAGCCTGACAGGGGACACCATATATTTT.

The table lists this clonotype with many counts. J is TRBJ1-6 and V is TRBV7-9; D might be TRBD1 (5 bases). CDR1 and CDR2 from the germline V gene are SEHNR and FQNEAQ (reference sequence). The CDR3 length is 12 residues. Trimming took 3 bases from V and 10 from J, leaving 7 bases between them. Here the CDR3 reads CASSLGGSPLHF. For the CDR3, the DNA is TGTGCCAGCAGCTTGGGGGGATCACCCCTCCACTTT.

As concerns this clonotype: The junction shows a germline mismatch at one end, possibly a read error. V and J are TRBV5-1 and TRBJ1-1; possibly TRBD1 for D (5 bases). From germline, CDR1 is SGHRS and CDR2 YFSETQ. This CDR3 spans 13 amino acids. CDR3 nucleotide sequence: TGCGCTAGCAGCTTGGGGACGGCGTCAGAAGCTTTCTTT. As protein: CASSLGTASEAFF.

Here the CDR3 DNA reads TGTGCCAGTAGGGCCGGGACGGTGAGGACCGGGGAGCTGTTTTTT. It codes for CASRAGTVRTGELFF. The chain uses TRBV19 and TRBJ2-2; D may correspond to TRBD1 or TRBD2 (5 bases each). Germline CDR1 is LNHDA and CDR2 is SQIVND (reference sequence). This CDR3 region has 15 residues. The V gene lost 6 bases and the J gene lost 5 bases, with 16 bases spanning the gap.

Ten or more counts support this clonotype. J is TRBJ2-3 and V is TRBV7-8; 7 positions agree with TRBD2. CDR1 is SGHVS, CDR2 FQNEAQ, per germline. The junction had 7 bases not matched to a gene; V was cut back by 5 bases and J by 8 bases. The CDR3 is 13 residues long. CDR3 sequence: CASSPGEGSTQYF. In DNA, the CDR3 is TGTGCCAGCAGCCCCGGGGAGGGAAGTACGCAGTATTTT. Full variable domain (outside the CDR3, taken from reference TRBV7-8 and TRBJ2-3): GAGVSQSPRYKVAKRGQDVALRCDPISGHVSLFWYQQALGQGPEFLTYFQNEAQLDKSGLPSDRFFAERPEGSVSTLKIQRTQQEDSAVYLCASSPGEGSTQYFGPGTRLTVL.

This clonotype was observed at least ten times. This rearrangement joins TRBV6-5 to TRBJ1-2; 8 bases align to TRBD1. Germline-derived CDR1 and CDR2 are MNHEY and SVGAGI. The CDR3 sequence is 15 residues long. The V gene end was trimmed by 3 bases and the J gene end by 3 bases; junction bases not matched to a gene: 6. CDR3 bases: TGTGCCAGCAGTTATCGACAGGGGAGAGACTATGGCTACACCTTC. Residues: CASSYRQGRDYGYTF.

This clonotype was seen at least ten times. The V call is TRBV9, the J call TRBJ1-1; D is unclear. The CDR3 totals 14 residues. Germline V gives CDR1 SGDLS, CDR2 YYNGEE. V lost 2 bases, J lost 0 bases, and 8 bases lay in between. As DNA, the CDR3 is TGTGCCAGCAGCGTGGGTTCCCTGAACACTGAAGCTTTCTTT. Translated, it gives CASSVGSLNTEAFF.

The sample holds many counts of this clonotype. CDR3 bases: TGTGCCAGCAGTGTTACCACTGAAGCTTTCTTT. It translates to CASSVTTEAFF. J is TRBJ1-1 and V is TRBV2; D is unresolved. There are 11 residues in the CDR3. Deletions cut 4 bases from V and 4 bases from J, with 4 bases between. Germline loops: CDR1 SNHLY, CDR2 FYNNEI.

This clonotype was recorded at least ten times. The J gene is TRBJ2-1, the V gene TRBV27; D ambiguous. V was pared by 9 bases and J by 2 bases, with 14 bases between. Germline-derived CDR1 and CDR2 are MNHEY and SMNVEV (reference sequence). This CDR3 comprises 14 residues. The CDR3 sequence: CASRAAETYNEQFF. The CDR3 nucleotides read TGTGCCAGTCGGGCCGCGGAGACCTACAATGAGCAGTTCTTC.

The V and J genes are TRBV19 and TRBJ2-2; unclear D gene. CDR3 length equals 15 residues. Trimming removed 1 base from V and 4 bases from J, with 10 bases in between. Germline values: CDR1 LNHDA, CDR2 SQIVND (reference sequence). CDR3 nucleotide sequence: TGTGCCAGTAGTATAGTTCAGCTTTTCACCGGGGAGCTGTTTTTT. It is translated as CASSIVQLFTGELFF. The whole variable domain, remainder taken from reference TRBV19 and TRBJ2-2, is DGGITQSPKYLFRKEGQNVTLSCEQNLNHDAMYWYRQDPGQGLRLIYYSQIVNDFQKGDIAEGYSVSREKKESFPLTVTSAQKNPTAFYLCASSIVQLFTGELFFGEGSRLTVL.

This clonotype has ten or more counts. The chain couples TRBV14 to TRBJ1-2; unclear D gene. Germline lookup yields CDR1 SGHDN and CDR2 FVKESK. The CDR3 contains 14 residues. Between the trimmed V and J ends, which lost 4 bases and 2 bases, there was a span of 11 bases. The CDR3 protein is CASSLWRTNYGYTF. CDR3 coding DNA: TGTGCCAGCAGCCTCTGGAGGACCAACTATGGCTACACCTTC. Combining the CDR3 with reference TRBV14 and TRBJ1-2 gives the whole variable domain EAGVTQFPSHSVIEKGQTVTLRCDPISGHDNLYWYRRVMGKEIKFLLHFVKESKQDESGMPNNRFLAERTGGTYSTLKVQPAELEDSGVYFCASSLWRTNYGYTFGSGTRLTVV.

This clonotype was detected many times. This chain uses TRBV6-1 with TRBJ2-3, with TRBD1 matching 7 bases. V lost 5 bases to trimming and J lost 3 bases; unmatched junction nucleotides: 8. CDR1 MNHNS and CDR2 SASEGT come from the germline V gene. The CDR3 is 15 residues long. The CDR3 bases are TGTGCCAGCAGTTCCCCAGGGGGTCGGACAGATACGCAGTATTTT. Amino acids: CASSSPGGRTDTQYF.

This clonotype was seen many times. The chain joins TRBV20-1 to TRBJ2-7, with D perhaps matching TRBD1 (6 bases). Germline V gene lookup returns CDR1 DFQATT and CDR2 SNEGSKA (reference sequence). The CDR3 has 13 amino acids. Trimming shortened V by 6 bases and J by 7 bases, and 19 bases separated the two germline ends. CDR3 protein: CSARRDTPGEQYF. The CDR3 DNA follows: TGCAGTGCCCGCCGGGACACCCCGGGGGAGCAGTACTTC.

There are many counts of this clonotype. The chain joins TRBV2 to TRBJ2-7; 7 positions agree with TRBD2. V lost 7 bases and J lost 2; bases outside the gene matches: 8. Germline loops: CDR1 SNHLY, CDR2 FYNNEI. The length of the CDR3 is 14 residues. CDR3 bases: TGTGCCAGCAAAATGGGAGCGGGGACCTACGAGCAGTACTTC. Translation: CASKMGAGTYEQYF.

The chain uses TRBV20-1 and TRBJ2-3; the D gene could be TRBD1 or TRBD2 (6 bases each). CDR1 and CDR2 from the germline V gene are DFQATT and SNEGSKA (reference sequence). V was clipped by 5 bases and J by 4 bases, with 16 bases between them. This CDR3 is built from 14 residues. The CDR3 spells CSAARGAGADTQYF. The DNA for the CDR3 is TGCAGTGCTGCGAGGGGGGCAGGAGCAGATACGCAGTATTTT.

In its sample, this clonotype was seen many times. This chain joins TRBV19 and TRBJ1-2, with 11 bases fitting TRBD1. The germline gives CDR1 LNHDA, CDR2 SQIVND (reference sequence). This CDR3 spans 14 amino acids. The junction had 6 bases not matched to a gene; V was cut back by 7 bases and J by 5 bases. This CDR3 is CASTSDRGLYGYTF. The CDR3, as DNA: TGTGCCAGTACCTCGGACAGGGGGCTGTATGGCTACACCTTC.

There are many counts of this clonotype. The J gene is TRBJ1-1, the V gene TRBV28; D unresolved. The CDR3 is made up of 13 amino acids. CDR1 MDHEN and CDR2 SYDVKM come from the germline V gene. V lost 2 bases to trimming and J lost 10 bases, with 14 bases between them. The CDR3 loop is CASSLGVQRGAFF. In nucleotides, the CDR3 is TGTGCCAGCAGTTTAGGGGTCCAGAGAGGAGCTTTCTTT.